The rows below give T cell receptor beta chains drawn from one sample of a study of PD-1 blockade in classical Hodgkin lymphoma. Assay: immunoSEQ multiplex PCR; the TCRdb copy retains only in-frame clones and omits some. Among fewer than 25,000 clones listed, 77% were seen once. Sequencing used peripheral blood mononuclear cells (PBMCs), obtained before the second cycle of nivolumab. These receptors were taken from a human donor with classical Hodgkin lymphoma. Each CDR3 is given with its conserved first and last residue. A D gene is named only where the DNA matches it firmly. Only some rows state a clone size, as once, few, many or a class for expanded clones.

v_gene: TRBV13
d_gene: TRBD2
abundance: .
j_gene: TRBJ2-7
CDR3nt: TGTGCCAGCAGGGGAGGGACCTACGAGCAGTACTTC
CDR3aa: CASRGGTYEQYF

v_gene: TRBV18
d_gene: TRBD1
abundance: .
j_gene: TRBJ1-2
CDR3nt: TGTGCCAGCTCACCATCCGGGACAGGGGATGGCTACACCTTC
CDR3aa: CASSPSGTGDGYTF

v_gene: TRBV6-1
d_gene: TRBD1
abundance: .
j_gene: TRBJ2-3
CDR3nt: TGTGCCAGCACCCGGGACAGGGTGGCAGATACGCAGTATTTT
CDR3aa: CASTRDRVADTQYF

v_gene: TRBV30
d_gene: .
abundance: .
j_gene: TRBJ1-4
CDR3nt: TGTGCCTGGAGTGTGGGTCATGAAAAACTGTTTTTT
CDR3aa: CAWSVGHEKLFF

v_gene: TRBV11-2
d_gene: TRBD1
abundance: few
j_gene: TRBJ2-7
CDR3nt: TGTGCCAGCAGCTCGACCCCCGGGACAGGGATAGGGGAGCAGTACTTC
CDR3aa: CASSSTPGTGIGEQYF

v_gene: TRBV19
d_gene: TRBD2
abundance: few
j_gene: TRBJ2-2
CDR3nt: TGTGCCAGTAGTTTAGGACTAGCGGGAGCCGGGGAGCTGTTTTTT
CDR3aa: CASSLGLAGAGELFF

v_gene: TRBV15
d_gene: .
abundance: .
j_gene: TRBJ1-1
CDR3nt: TGTGCCACCAGCAGAGTCATGGTGAACACTGAAGCTTTCTTT
CDR3aa: CATSRVMVNTEAFF

v_gene: TRBV9
d_gene: .
abundance: .
j_gene: TRBJ1-6
CDR3nt: TGTGCCAGCAGCGTGGACAGTCCTAATTCACCCCTCCACTTT
CDR3aa: CASSVDSPNSPLHF

v_gene: TRBV6-1
d_gene: .
abundance: .
j_gene: TRBJ2-7
CDR3nt: TGTGCCAGCAAGGAGGGTCCCGAGCAGTACTTC
CDR3aa: CASKEGPEQYF

v_gene: TRBV27
d_gene: .
abundance: .
j_gene: TRBJ2-6
CDR3nt: TGTGCCAGCAGTTTACGGCAGGGGACGTTTGGGGCCAACGTCCTGACTTTC
CDR3aa: CASSLRQGTFGANVLTF

v_gene: TRBV5-1
d_gene: TRBD1
abundance: .
j_gene: TRBJ1-2
CDR3nt: TGCGCCAGCAGCTTGGACTCAGGGGGCCATGGTAACTATGGCTACACCTTC
CDR3aa: CASSLDSGGHGNYGYTF

v_gene: TRBV5-1
d_gene: .
abundance: .
j_gene: TRBJ1-4
CDR3nt: TGCGCCAGCAGCCGAGCAACTAATGAAAAACTGTTTTTT
CDR3aa: CASSRATNEKLFF

v_gene: TRBV29-1
d_gene: .
abundance: few
j_gene: TRBJ1-2
CDR3nt: TGCAGCGTACTTCGGGGAGAAGGTGGCTACACCTTC
CDR3aa: CSVLRGEGGYTF

v_gene: TRBV2
d_gene: .
abundance: .
j_gene: TRBJ1-2
CDR3nt: TGTGCCAGCAGTTCAATAGCTAACTATGGCTACACCTTC
CDR3aa: CASSSIANYGYTF

v_gene: TRBV2
d_gene: .
abundance: .
j_gene: TRBJ1-2
CDR3nt: TGTGCCAGCGGTACCGGCTACACCTTC
CDR3aa: CASGTGYTF

v_gene: TRBV6-1
d_gene: .
abundance: .
j_gene: TRBJ1-3
CDR3nt: TGTGCCAGCAGTGAGACGGACTCTGGAAACACCATATATTTT
CDR3aa: CASSETDSGNTIYF

v_gene: TRBV2
d_gene: .
abundance: .
j_gene: TRBJ1-1
CDR3nt: TGTGCCAGCAGTGAGAAGGCTTCGAACACTGAAGCTTTCTTT
CDR3aa: CASSEKASNTEAFF

v_gene: TRBV28
d_gene: TRBD1
abundance: .
j_gene: TRBJ1-2
CDR3nt: TGTGCCAGCAGTTTATTAAGGGGGCGGAATGGCTACACCTTC
CDR3aa: CASSLLRGRNGYTF

v_gene: TRBV29-1
d_gene: TRBD1
abundance: .
j_gene: TRBJ2-5
CDR3nt: TGCAGCGTAGGGGGCAGGGAGACCCAGTACTTC
CDR3aa: CSVGGRETQYF

v_gene: TRBV7-9
d_gene: TRBD1
abundance: .
j_gene: TRBJ1-1
CDR3nt: TGTGCCAGCAGCATCCAAGCCGGGACAGGTAACACTGAAGCTTTCTTT
CDR3aa: CASSIQAGTGNTEAFF

v_gene: TRBV29-1
d_gene: .
abundance: .
j_gene: TRBJ1-5
CDR3nt: TGCAGCGTTCGCCAGGGCCCTAATCAGCCCCAGCATTTT
CDR3aa: CSVRQGPNQPQHF

v_gene: TRBV18
d_gene: .
abundance: .
j_gene: TRBJ1-2
CDR3nt: TGTGCCAGCTCCCTAGACTCCCGGGACGGATTCTATGGCTACACCTTC
CDR3aa: CASSLDSRDGFYGYTF